The TCR beta chain described here comes from a study of T cell responses to AZD1222 COVID-19 vaccine. Points from the study as a whole: At baseline, seropositivity was found in only 5 to 7 AZD1222 recipients. Distributed over spike, vaccine-associated CD4 TCRs predominated at 160-218 and 743-854. Two doses of AZD1222 preceded a rise in Spike-specific TCR breadth and depth. Every sample of the repertoires postdated the peak T cell response.

This table comes from immunoSEQ multiplex PCR, and its TCRdb copy is limited to in-frame clones, with some not included. The sample has around 130,000 clones, about 93% seen once. In the case of this clone: The antigen remains undetermined.

Germline V gene lookup returns CDR1 SGHRS and CDR2 YFSETQ. V was pared by 4 bases and J by 4 bases, with 11 bases between. CDR3 length equals 14 residues. Sequenced material: peripheral blood, taken on day 0 of AZD1222 vaccination. J is TRBJ1-4 and V is TRBV5-1; the D gene is possibly TRBD1 (5 bases). The source is an adult in good health. This CDR3 reads CASSPEGVNEKLFF. The CDR3 DNA sequence: TGCGCCAGCAGCCCGGAAGGGGTTAATGAAAAACTGTTTTTT.